These 31 T cell receptor beta chains originate from one sample sequenced in a study of blood T cell repertoires in COVID-19. The table came from immunoSEQ multiplex PCR; TCRdb's copy has only in-frame clones and leaves some out. In the table there are around 67,000 clones, approximately 84% of which are singletons. The sequenced sample was peripheral blood. Source of these receptors: a man in his 70s with acute or convalescent COVID-19.

This clone has a single count. The V and J genes are TRBV5-6 and TRBJ2-7, with D possibly matching TRBD1 (5 bases). The V end was cut by 0 bases, the J end by 2 bases, with 9 bases between. The CDR3 consists of 14 residues. Germline V gene sequence: CDR1 SGHDT, CDR2 YYEEEE. CDR3 nucleotides: TGTGCCAGCAGCTTGGACAGGATCACCTACGAGCAGTACTTC. Translation gives CASSLDRITYEQYF.

The V gene is TRBV15, the J gene TRBJ2-3, with TRBD1 identical over 7 bases. The CDR3 is 15 amino acids. Germline-derived CDR1 and CDR2 are LNHNV and YYDKDF (reference sequence). V lost 5 bases to trimming and J lost 4 bases; unmatched junction nucleotides: 9. The CDR3 here is CATSGRQGLADTQYF. CDR3 nucleotide sequence: TGTGCCACCAGCGGGCGACAGGGTCTGGCAGATACGCAGTATTTT.

This clone was seen a handful of times. V and J are TRBV19 and TRBJ1-3, with unresolved D. The CDR3 covers 16 residues. The germline V gene encodes CDR1 LNHDA and CDR2 SQIVND (reference sequence). V lost 7 bases and J 0 bases, leaving 16 bases between the germline ends. The DNA of the CDR3 is TGTGCCAGTACCCTAGGAGCGGGCCTCTCTGGAAACACCATATATTTT. Residues: CASTLGAGLSGNTIYF.

V usage is TRBV11-2 and J usage is TRBJ2-3; no clear D gene. V was shortened by 4 bases and J by 0 bases, with 11 bases between the two germline ends. Germline lookup yields CDR1 SGHAT and CDR2 FQNNGV. The CDR3 is made up of 15 amino acids. CDR3 sequence: CASSSAPTSTDTQYF. The CDR3, as DNA: TGTGCCAGCAGCTCCGCTCCGACTAGCACAGATACGCAGTATTTT. Full variable domain (missing parts from reference TRBV11-2 and TRBJ2-3): EAGVAQSPRYKIIEKRQSVAFWCNPISGHATLYWYQQILGQGPKLLIQFQNNGVVDDSQLPKDRFSAERLKGVDSTLKIQPAKLEDSAVYLCASSSAPTSTDTQYFGPGTRLTVL.

V and J are TRBV7-6 and TRBJ2-7; TRBD1 aligns across 10 bases. Losses at the gene ends were 5 bases for V and 3 bases for J; bases not matched to a gene: 7. The CDR3 length is 15 residues. Per the germline V gene, CDR1 is SGHVS and CDR2 is FNYEAQ. CDR3 residues: CASSQGQGGNYEQYF. In DNA form, the CDR3 reads TGTGCCAGCAGCCAAGGACAGGGGGGGAACTACGAGCAGTACTTC.

This clone turned up a few times. This rearrangement joins TRBV2 to TRBJ1-4; D is uncertain. Germline CDR1 and CDR2: SNHLY and FYNNEI. The CDR3 loop spans 14 amino acids. The V end lost 4 bases, the J end lost 2 bases, and 8 bases lay between the germline ends. CDR3 amino acids: CASSGTGTNEKLFF. The CDR3 DNA reads TGTGCCAGCAGTGGGACGGGGACTAATGAAAAACTGTTTTTT.

This clone was found a few times. The chain recombines TRBV7-9 with TRBJ2-3, with TRBD2 identical over 7 bases. In germline, CDR1 is SEHNR, CDR2 FQNEAQ (reference sequence). V shed 5 bases, J shed 3 bases, and the junction held 11 bases outside the gene matches. This CDR3 contains 16 residues. DNA of the CDR3: TGTGCCAGCAGCCAACTGATGGCGGGGGATACAGATACGCAGTATTTT. Translated: CASSQLMAGDTDTQYF.

The CDR3, as DNA: TGCGCCAGCAGCTATACGGACTATGGCTACACCTTC. This encodes CASSYTDYGYTF. This sequence joins TRBV5-1 and TRBJ1-2; D is unresolved. The CDR3 covers 12 residues. Looked up from germline, CDR1 is SGHRS and CDR2 is YFSETQ. V dropped 3 bases and J dropped 3 bases, with 6 bases sitting between them.

V and J are TRBV5-4 and TRBJ1-1; D not resolved. V shed 4 bases and J shed 6 bases, with 13 bases lying between them. There are 13 residues in the CDR3. CDR1 and CDR2 (germline): SGHNT, YYREEE (reference sequence). The CDR3: CASSRRGIPEAFF. CDR3 in DNA: TGTGCCAGCAGCCGGCGGGGTATACCTGAAGCTTTCTTT.

The chain is built from TRBV2 and TRBJ1-2; the D is unclear. This CDR3 region has 16 residues. Germline V gene lookup returns CDR1 SNHLY and CDR2 FYNNEI. V gave up 2 bases and J gave up 0 bases, with 13 bases separating them. The CDR3 DNA follows: TGTGCCAGCAGTGAAAGGAGGACGGTTACTAACTATGGCTACACCTTC. This translates into CASSERRTVTNYGYTF.

The rearrangement links TRBV7-2 to TRBJ2-7; TRBD2 aligns across 9 bases. CDR3 length equals 14 residues. CDR1 is SGHTA and CDR2 is FQGNSA in the germline V gene. Germline trimming cut 6 bases from V and 5 bases from J; bases unmatched to any gene: 8. The CDR3 spells CASSQRGAGDEQYF. CDR3 coding DNA: TGTGCCAGCAGTCAGCGGGGGGCCGGGGACGAGCAGTACTTC.

The chain joins TRBV6-5 to TRBJ1-1; D call uncertain. The V gene's germline CDR1 is MNHEY and CDR2 SVGAGI. Trimming cost V 8 bases and J 1 base, with 11 bases left between them. The CDR3 spans 13 residues. The CDR3 nucleotides read TGTGCCAGCTACCCGAGGAAGAACACTGAAGCTTTCTTT. Protein sequence: CASYPRKNTEAFF.

The V and J genes are TRBV19 and TRBJ1-2; D is possibly TRBD1 (5 bases). CDR1 LNHDA and CDR2 SQIVND come from the germline V gene (reference sequence). V dropped 4 bases and J dropped 2 bases, with 14 bases sitting between them. The length of the CDR3 is 15 residues. CDR3 loop: CASSTHIDRNYGYTF. CDR3 bases: TGTGCCAGTAGTACCCACATCGACAGAAACTATGGCTACACCTTC.

The rearrangement uses TRBV5-8 and TRBJ2-3; 8 nucleotides agree with TRBD2. CDR3 length: 18 amino acids. The ends lost 0 bases at V and 2 bases at J; junction bases unmatched: 11. The germline gives CDR1 SGHTS, CDR2 YDEGEE. CDR3 sequence: CASSLANSGSFPTDTQYF. As DNA, the CDR3 is TGTGCCAGCAGCTTGGCCAACAGCGGGAGTTTCCCCACAGATACGCAGTATTTT.

The chain couples TRBV6-2 or TRBV6-3 to TRBJ2-7; 9 bases match TRBD1. Losses at the gene ends were 0 bases for V and 3 bases for J; bases not matched to a gene: 3. The CDR3 covers 15 residues. Germline values: CDR1 MNHEY, CDR2 SVGEGT. This chain's CDR3 is CASSYSGQGSYEQYF. CDR3 in DNA: TGTGCCAGCAGTTACTCGGGACAGGGTAGCTACGAGCAGTACTTC.

The chain joins TRBV7-2 to TRBJ1-5; 7 nucleotides line up with TRBD1. V was clipped by 5 bases and J by 6 bases; unmatched bases: 13. Germline-derived CDR1 and CDR2 are SGHTA and FQGNSA. The CDR3 covers 16 residues. This CDR3 reads CASSAHRGVFGQPQHF. CDR3 coding DNA: TGTGCCAGCAGCGCCCACAGGGGCGTATTCGGTCAGCCCCAGCATTTT.

J is TRBJ1-5 and V is TRBV28; 8 bases are a match to TRBD1. V gave up 6 bases and J gave up 4 bases; unmatched junction bases: 14. CDR3 size: 17 residues. Germline V gives CDR1 MDHEN, CDR2 SYDVKM. The CDR3 DNA sequence: TGTGCCAGCAGCCCCAGGCAGGGGGCGCTTGGTAATCAGCCCCAGCATTTT. Its protein product is CASSPRQGALGNQPQHF.

The CDR3 reads CASKGTNSETQYF. The CDR3 nucleotides read TGTGCCAGCAAGGGGACAAACAGTGAGACCCAGTACTTC. The chain couples TRBV9 to TRBJ2-5; D might be TRBD1 (6 bases). The CDR3 is 13 amino acids. The germline V gene encodes CDR1 SGDLS and CDR2 YYNGEE. V gave up 6 bases and J gave up 5 bases, with 14 bases separating them. Based on the CDR3 plus reference TRBV9 and TRBJ2-5, the full variable domain is DSGVTQTPKHLITATGQRVTLRCSPRSGDLSVYWYQQSLDQGLQFLIQYYNGEERAKGNILERFSAQQFPDLHSELNLSSLELGDSALYFCASKGTNSETQYFGPGTRLLVL.

The V call is TRBV14, the J call TRBJ2-2, with D possibly matching TRBD1 (6 bases). CDR1 and CDR2 (germline): SGHDN, FVKESK. This CDR3 is 15 amino acids long. V was trimmed by 4 bases and J by 4 bases, leaving 13 bases between them. The chain's CDR3 is CASSPGVISTGELFF. The CDR3 DNA sequence: TGTGCCAGCAGCCCAGGGGTTATTAGCACCGGGGAGCTGTTTTTT.

V gene TRBV19 combines with J gene TRBJ1-5; D possibly corresponds to TRBD1 (5 bases). V lost 0 bases to trimming and J lost 1 base, with 16 bases between them. The germline gives CDR1 LNHDA, CDR2 SQIVND (reference sequence). This CDR3 comprises 18 residues. CDR3 coding DNA: TGTGCCAGTAGTATAGATCTAGGGGCGGGGTGGAGCAATCAGCCCCAGCATTTT. Translating it yields CASSIDLGAGWSNQPQHF. Based on the CDR3 plus reference TRBV19 and TRBJ1-5, the full variable domain is DGGITQSPKYLFRKEGQNVTLSCEQNLNHDAMYWYRQDPGQGLRLIYYSQIVNDFQKGDIAEGYSVSREKKESFPLTVTSAQKNPTAFYLCASSIDLGAGWSNQPQHFGDGTRLSIL.

The genes are TRBV5-6 and TRBJ1-1; no reliable D call. Trimming removed 1 base from V and 1 base from J, with 8 bases in between. CDR1 and CDR2 (germline): SGHDT, YYEEEE. This CDR3 contains 14 residues. The CDR3 DNA reads TGTGCCAGCAGCTTGATCGTAGCGAACACTGAAGCTTTCTTT. Its translation: CASSLIVANTEAFF.

The V gene is TRBV6-5, the J gene TRBJ2-7; 11 nucleotides agree with TRBD2. V lost 3 bases to trimming and J lost 2 bases; unmatched junction nucleotides: 3. Germline CDR1 reads MNHEY; CDR2 reads SVGAGI. The CDR3 covers 15 residues. The DNA of the CDR3 is TGTGCCAGCAGTTATACTAGCGGGGGAACCTACGAGCAGTACTTC. Amino acids: CASSYTSGGTYEQYF.

In the case of this clone: Different DNA sequences within this sample yield the same CDR3. This chain links TRBV2 with TRBJ1-1, with 9 positions matching TRBD1. V gave up 4 bases and J gave up 3 bases; unmatched junction bases: 3. The germline gives CDR1 SNHLY, CDR2 FYNNEI. The CDR3 contains 14 residues. Here the CDR3 DNA reads TGTGCCAGCAGTGTGCGACAGGGGGACACTGAAGCTTTCTTT. Its protein product is CASSVRQGDTEAFF.

The V and J genes are TRBV5-6 and TRBJ1-5; unclear D gene. This CDR3 contains 15 residues. Per the germline V gene, CDR1 is SGHDT and CDR2 is YYEEEE. Trimming removed 0 bases at V and 3 bases at J, with 10 bases between. The CDR3 loop is CASSLEGGSNQPQHF. CDR3 in DNA: TGTGCCAGCAGCTTGGAAGGAGGGTCCAATCAGCCCCAGCATTTT. The whole variable domain, remainder taken from reference TRBV5-6 and TRBJ1-5, is DAGVTQSPTHLIKTRGQQVTLRCSPKSGHDTVSWYQQALGQGPQFIFQYYEEEERQRGNFPDRFSGHQFPNYSSELNVNALLLGDSALYLCASSLEGGSNQPQHFGDGTRLSIL.

The chain is built from TRBV18 and TRBJ1-4, with a weak D call TRBD1 (6 bases). With 4 bases removed from V and 4 bases from J, the gap between germline ends came to 10 bases. This CDR3 is 14 amino acids long. CDR1 KGHSH and CDR2 LQKENI come from the germline V gene. CDR3 in amino acids: CASSRTEINEKLFF. CDR3 nucleotides: TGTGCCAGCTCACGGACAGAAATTAATGAAAAACTGTTTTTT.

The V call is TRBV5-1, the J call TRBJ2-3; 7 bases match TRBD2. Germline CDR1 reads SGHRS; CDR2 reads YFSETQ. The V and J ends lost 6 bases and 1 base, in that order; junction bases with no gene match: 5. The CDR3 is 14 residues long. Here the CDR3 reads CASNQRGGTDTQYF. CDR3 bases: TGCGCCAGCAACCAGCGGGGAGGCACAGATACGCAGTATTTT.

The chain employs TRBV27 and TRBJ2-7; TRBD2 aligns across 7 bases. The CDR3 totals 21 residues. Germline assignment: CDR1 MNHEY and CDR2 SMNVEV (reference sequence). Unmatched junction bases numbered 29, after V lost 6 bases and J lost 3 bases. This CDR3 reads CASSSMGLTSVSIRGYYEQYF. CDR3 coding DNA: TGTGCCAGCAGCTCGATGGGACTAACCTCCGTTTCTATTCGGGGGTACTACGAGCAGTACTTC.

The chain links TRBV19 to TRBJ1-2; TRBD1 matches at 8 bases. Germline V CDR1 and CDR2: LNHDA, SQIVND (reference sequence). This CDR3 comprises 15 residues. The ends lost 5 bases at V and 4 bases at J; junction bases unmatched: 9. The CDR3 region has the DNA TGTGCCAGTAGTCCGCGGGACAGGAAACTCTATGGCTACACCTTC. Protein sequence: CASSPRDRKLYGYTF.

This CDR3 reads CASSLGQLPNTGELFF. DNA for the CDR3: TGCGCCAGCAGCTTGGGACAACTCCCGAACACCGGGGAGCTGTTTTTT. The chain couples TRBV5-1 to TRBJ2-2; D uncertain. Germline V gives CDR1 SGHRS, CDR2 YFSETQ. CDR3 size: 16 residues. Trimming cost V 0 bases and J 0 bases, with 9 bases left between them.

The gene calls are TRBV6-2 or TRBV6-3 and TRBJ2-1; TRBD2 aligns across 16 bases. The trim removed 5 bases at V and 7 bases at J, leaving 11 bases unmatched. The CDR3 is made up of 18 amino acids. The V gene's germline CDR1 is MNHEY and CDR2 SVGEGT. The CDR3 sequence: CASSLLPGTSGRGNEQFF. The CDR3 DNA reads TGTGCCAGCAGTCTCCTTCCCGGGACTAGCGGGAGGGGTAATGAGCAGTTCTTC.

In this sample, this clone turned up once. The chain uses TRBV20-1 and TRBJ2-7; a weak D match, TRBD2 (5 bases). The CDR3 runs to 10 residues. Germline CDR1 and CDR2: DFQATT and SNEGSKA (reference sequence). Trimming took 3 bases from V and 9 from J, leaving 9 bases between them. CDR3 bases: TGCAGTGCTAGTCCTCTAGCGCAGTACTTC. It specifies CSASPLAQYF.